One T cell receptor beta chain is described in this entry. The data were obtained in a study of blood T cell repertoires in COVID-19. Here immunoSEQ multiplex PCR was the method, and the copy in TCRdb shows in-frame clones only, minus some. The sample shows under 350,000 clones, roughly 89% of them seen only once. The source is a man in his fifties with acute or convalescent COVID-19. Sequenced input: peripheral blood.

The CDR3 DNA sequence: TGTGCCAGCAGCGTCCCGGGGAGCACTGAAGCTTTCTTT. Its protein is CASSVPGSTEAFF. The chain joins TRBV2 to TRBJ1-1; no definite D call. V was shortened by 6 bases and J by 4 bases, with 12 bases between the two germline ends. The CDR3 covers 13 residues. Germline CDR1 reads SNHLY; CDR2 reads FYNNEI.